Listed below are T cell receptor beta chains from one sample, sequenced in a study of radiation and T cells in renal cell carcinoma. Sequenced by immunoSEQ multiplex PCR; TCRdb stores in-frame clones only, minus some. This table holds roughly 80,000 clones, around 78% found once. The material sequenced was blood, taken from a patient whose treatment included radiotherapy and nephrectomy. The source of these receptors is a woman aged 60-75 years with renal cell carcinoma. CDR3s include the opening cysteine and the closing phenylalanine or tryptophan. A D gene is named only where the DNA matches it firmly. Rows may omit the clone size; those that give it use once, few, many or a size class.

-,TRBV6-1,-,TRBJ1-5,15,CAISELGQGDQPQHF,TGTGCCATCAGTGAACTAGGGCAGGGCGATCAGCCCCAGCATTTT
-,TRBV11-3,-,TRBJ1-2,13,CASSLSGGYGYTF,TGTGCCAGCAGCTTATCTGGGGGGTATGGCTACACCTTC
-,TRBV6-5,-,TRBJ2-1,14,CASSYRGSEAGRVF,TGTGCCAGCAGTTATAGAGGATCGGAGGCCGGGCGGGTCTTC
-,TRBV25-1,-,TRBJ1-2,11,CASSLNYGYTF,TGTGCCAGCAGTCTTAACTATGGCTACACCTTC
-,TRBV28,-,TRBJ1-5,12,CASSVQMTAWYF,TGTGCCAGCAGTGTCCAGATGACAGCCTGGTATTTT
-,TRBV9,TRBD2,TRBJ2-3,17,CASSPGTSGGAIDTQYF,TGTGCCAGCAGCCCCGGGACTAGCGGGGGGGCAATAGATACGCAGTATTTT
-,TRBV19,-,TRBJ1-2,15,CASSITLGRLSGYTF,TGTGCCAGTAGTATAACCCTCGGGAGGTTGAGTGGCTACACCTTC
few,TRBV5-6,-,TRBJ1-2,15,CASTPAGLTNYGYTF,TGTGCCAGCACCCCGGCGGGATTGACTAACTATGGCTACACCTTC
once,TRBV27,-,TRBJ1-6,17,CASSGRFIGAYNSPLHF,TGTGCCAGCAGTGGGAGGTTCATAGGCGCCTATAATTCACCCCTCCACTTT
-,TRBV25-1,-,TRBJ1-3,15,CASSDNKVQGNTIYF,TGTGCCAGCAGTGATAATAAGGTTCAGGGAAACACCATATATTTT
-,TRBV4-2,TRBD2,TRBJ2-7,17,CASSPARTSGNSYEQYF,TGTGCCAGCAGTCCCGCCCGGACTAGCGGGAACTCCTACGAGCAGTACTTC
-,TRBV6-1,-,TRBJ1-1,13,CASRGTDNTEAFF,TGTGCCAGCAGGGGGACGGACAACACTGAAGCTTTCTTT
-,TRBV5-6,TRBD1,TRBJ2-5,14,CASSSGRQGRTQYF,TGTGCCAGCAGCTCGGGGCGACAGGGAAGGACCCAGTACTTC
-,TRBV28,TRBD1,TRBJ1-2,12,CASADRVYGYTF,TGTGCCAGCGCGGACAGGGTATATGGCTACACCTTC
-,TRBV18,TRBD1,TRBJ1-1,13,CASSPGTGEEAFF,TGTGCCAGCTCTCCCGGGACAGGGGAAGAAGCTTTCTTT
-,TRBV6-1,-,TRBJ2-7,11,CASSDPYEQYF,TGTGCCAGCAGTGACCCCTACGAGCAGTACTTC
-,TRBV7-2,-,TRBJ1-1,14,CASSPRWGNTEAFF,TGTGCCAGCAGCCCCCGGTGGGGGAACACTGAAGCTTTCTTT
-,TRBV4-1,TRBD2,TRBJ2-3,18,CASSLYSGRAAQTDTQYF,TGCGCCAGCAGCCTTTATAGCGGGAGGGCCGCTCAAACAGATACGCAGTATTTT
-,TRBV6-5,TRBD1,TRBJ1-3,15,CASSRGQASGNTIYF,TGTGCCAGCAGTCGAGGACAGGCCTCTGGAAACACCATATATTTT
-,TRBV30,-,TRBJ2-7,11,CAWRAWDEQYF,TGTGCCTGGAGGGCTTGGGACGAGCAGTACTTC
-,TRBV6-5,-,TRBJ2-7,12,CASTSQTYEQYF,TGTGCCAGCACCAGCCAAACCTACGAGCAGTACTTC
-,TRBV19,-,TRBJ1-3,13,CASRSGSGNTIYF,TGTGCCAGTAGGAGTGGCTCTGGAAACACCATATATTTT
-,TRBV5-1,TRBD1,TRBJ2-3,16,CASSVLQGQGTDTQYF,TGCGCCAGCAGCGTTCTACAGGGGCAGGGAACAGATACGCAGTATTTT
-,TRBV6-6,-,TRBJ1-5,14,CASSTDSRNQPQHF,TGTGCCAGCAGTACGGACAGCCGAAATCAGCCCCAGCATTTT
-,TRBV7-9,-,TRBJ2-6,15,CASSGRFSGANVLTF,TGTGCCAGCAGCGGACGGTTCTCTGGGGCCAACGTCCTGACTTTC
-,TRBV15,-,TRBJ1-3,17,CATSRTLGTGGRNTIYF,TGTGCCACCAGCAGAACCCTAGGGACGGGGGGAAGAAACACCATATATTTT
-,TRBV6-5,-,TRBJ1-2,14,CAISGGDRNYGYTF,TGTGCCATCAGTGGGGGCGACAGGAACTATGGCTACACCTTC
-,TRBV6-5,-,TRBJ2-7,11,CASSYGWEQYF,TGTGCCAGCAGCTATGGGTGGGAGCAGTACTTC
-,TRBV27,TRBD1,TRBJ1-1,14,CASSLQTGGTEAFF,TGTGCCAGCAGTTTACAGACAGGGGGCACTGAAGCTTTCTTT
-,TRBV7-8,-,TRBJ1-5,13,CASSLVGGQPQHF,TGTGCCAGCAGCTTGGTTGGAGGACAGCCCCAGCATTTT
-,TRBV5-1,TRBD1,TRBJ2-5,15,CASSRGDRAQETQYF,TGCGCCAGCAGCCGAGGCGACAGGGCACAAGAGACCCAGTACTTC
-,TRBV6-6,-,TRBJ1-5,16,CASSYGAGVANQPQHF,TGTGCCAGCAGTTACGGGGCAGGGGTGGCCAATCAGCCCCAGCATTTT
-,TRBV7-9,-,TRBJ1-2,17,CASSLEGLQESLQGYTF,TGTGCCAGCAGCTTAGAGGGACTGCAGGAATCACTGCAGGGCTACACCTTC
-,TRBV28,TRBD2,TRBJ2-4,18,CASSFFSGRKLAKNIQYF,TGTGCCAGCAGTTTTTTTAGCGGGAGGAAACTAGCCAAAAACATTCAGTACTTC
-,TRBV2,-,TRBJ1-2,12,CASGGGNYGYTF,TGTGCCAGCGGCGGGGGAAACTATGGCTACACCTTC
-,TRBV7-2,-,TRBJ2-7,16,CASSLFLSGQAYEQYF,TGTGCCAGCAGCTTATTTTTGTCAGGTCAAGCCTACGAGCAGTACTTC
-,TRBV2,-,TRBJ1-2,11,CASSAGVGYTF,TGTGCCAGCAGTGCAGGGGTCGGCTACACCTTC
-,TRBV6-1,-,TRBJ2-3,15,CASSPRAATTDTQYF,TGTGCCAGCAGTCCCCGGGCCGCTACCACAGATACGCAGTATTTT
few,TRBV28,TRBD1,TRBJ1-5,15,CASSPPGTVTLPQHF,TGTGCCAGCAGTCCCCCCGGGACAGTCACCTTGCCCCAGCATTTT
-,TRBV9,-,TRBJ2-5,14,CASSVVPGQETQYF,TGTGCCAGCAGCGTAGTTCCGGGGCAAGAGACCCAGTACTTC
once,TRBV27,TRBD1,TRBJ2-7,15,CASRRGGTGDYEQYF,TGTGCCAGCAGGCGTGGGGGGACAGGGGACTACGAGCAGTACTTC
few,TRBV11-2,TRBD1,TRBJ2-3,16,CASSLDAGGGTDTQYF,TGTGCCAGCAGCTTAGATGCAGGGGGCGGCACAGATACGCAGTATTTT
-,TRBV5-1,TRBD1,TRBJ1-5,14,CASSLSGGESPQHF,TGCGCCAGCAGCTTGTCAGGGGGCGAATCGCCCCAGCATTTT
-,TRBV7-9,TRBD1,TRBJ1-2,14,CASTPGTAAVGYTF,TGTGCCAGCACGCCGGGGACAGCGGCGGTGGGCTACACCTTC
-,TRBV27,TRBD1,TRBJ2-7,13,CASRTGGGHEQYF,TGTGCCAGCAGGACAGGGGGTGGCCACGAGCAGTACTTC
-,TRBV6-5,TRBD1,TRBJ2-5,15,CASSPRDRGIGTQYF,TGTGCCAGCAGTCCACGGGACAGGGGGATCGGGACCCAGTACTTC
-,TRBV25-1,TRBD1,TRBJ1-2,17,CASSVLDRGRANYGYTF,TGTGCCAGCAGTGTTTTGGACAGGGGACGTGCCAACTATGGCTACACCTTC
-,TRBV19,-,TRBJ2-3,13,CASSDRDSDTQYF,TGTGCCAGTAGTGACCGGGACTCAGATACGCAGTATTTT